A single sample gave rise to the 25 T cell receptor beta chains below, sequenced in a study of CD8+CD57+ T cells in acquired aplastic anemia. Patients picked for sequencing had shown CD8+CD57+ cell expansion detected by flow cytometry. TCR beta VDJ and CDR3 profiles were obtained from a genomic DNA template. TCRdb reprocessed the reads with MiXCR, giving one entry per CDR3 protein. The sample includes a few hundred thousand distinct CDR3 sequences, approximately 32% of them seen just once. Sequencing was done on a sample of sorted CD4+, CD8+, or CD8+CD57+ T cells (not recorded which) from PBMCs. These receptors originate from a human donor with aplastic anemia.

This rearrangement joins TRBV29-1 to TRBJ2-2, with 9 positions matching TRBD1. V was pared by 6 bases and J by 1 base, with 6 bases of the junction left unmatched. Looked up from germline, CDR1 is SQVTM and CDR2 is ANQGSEA. CDR3 length equals 15 residues. Here the CDR3 reads CSVKQGAENTGELFF. The CDR3 nucleotides are TGCAGCGTAAAACAGGGGGCGGAGAACACCGGGGAGCTGTTTTTT.

The chain couples TRBV10-3 to TRBJ1-5; 9 positions agree with TRBD1. CDR3 size: 15 residues. The germline V gene encodes CDR1 ENHRY and CDR2 SYGVKD. J lost 2 bases, V lost 7 bases, and 6 bases had no gene match. CDR3 residues: CAITRTGVGNQPQHF. In DNA, the CDR3 is TGTGCCATCACCAGGACAGGGGTTGGCAATCAGCCCCAGCATTTT.

The chain is built from TRBV25-1 and TRBJ1-2; D remains ambiguous. CDR3 length: 15 amino acids. V was shortened by 5 bases and J by 6 bases, with 19 bases between the two germline ends. The germline V gene encodes CDR1 MGHDK and CDR2 SYGVNS. DNA for the CDR3: TGTGCCAGCAGTACCCCCGGAGGCTTGTCGAATGGCTACACCTTC. Its protein is CASSTPGGLSNGYTF.

The rearrangement uses TRBV5-1 and TRBJ2-6; D is uncertain. CDR1 is SGHRS and CDR2 is YFSETQ in the germline V gene. V lost 0 bases to trimming and J lost 1 base, with 5 bases between them. The CDR3 is made up of 15 amino acids. CDR3 amino acids: CASSLDVSGANVLTF. CDR3 in DNA: TGCGCCAGCAGCTTGGACGTTTCTGGGGCCAACGTCCTGACTTTC. Full variable domain (remainder filled in from reference TRBV5-1 and TRBJ2-6): KAGVTQTPRYLIKTRGQQVTLSCSPISGHRSVSWYQQTPGQGLQFLFEYFSETQRNKGNFPGRFSGRQFSNSRSEMNVSTLELGDSALYLCASSLDVSGANVLTFGAGSRLTVL.

A remark on this clonotype: This may be a read error: a much more frequent sequence differs by one nucleotide. The rearrangement uses TRBV2 and TRBJ2-3, with 11 bases aligning to TRBD2. J lost 6 bases, V lost 6 bases, and 5 bases had no gene match. CDR3 length: 14 residues. CDR1 is SNHLY, CDR2 FYNNEI, per germline. The CDR3 protein is CASRLAGGDDTQYF. In nucleotides, the CDR3 is TGTGCCAGCAGGCTAGCGGGGGGAGACGATACGCAGTATTTT.

This clonotype was found a few times. Germline and junction disagree at one end, which may indicate a read error. V is TRBV6-1 and J is TRBJ1-2; maybe TRBD1 (5 bases). Germline CDR1 MNHNS, CDR2 SASEGT. CDR3 length: 13 amino acids. The CDR3 DNA sequence: TGTACCAGCAGTCAGCAGGGCCTCTATGGCTACACCTTC. It translates to CTSSQQGLYGYTF.

V gene TRBV20-1 combines with J gene TRBJ2-1, with TRBD2 matching 8 bases. Germline CDR1 is DFQATT and CDR2 is SNEGSKA (reference sequence). The length of the CDR3 is 13 residues. The CDR3 region has the DNA TGCAGCGTCCTGCGAGCGGGGGAAAATGAGCAGTTCTTC. Protein: CSVLRAGENEQFF.

This clonotype was seen a handful of times. This sequence joins TRBV7-3 and TRBJ1-1; TRBD1 agrees at 7 bases. There are 16 residues in the CDR3. Germline lookup yields CDR1 SGHTA and CDR2 FQGTGA. V lost 3 bases, J lost 0 bases, and 7 bases stayed unmatched. The chain's CDR3 is CASSFSGQPLNTEAFF. CDR3 coding DNA: TGTGCCAGCAGCTTTTCGGGACAGCCTTTGAACACTGAAGCTTTCTTT.

The chain employs TRBV5-4 and TRBJ2-5, with 9 bases that match TRBD1. CDR3 size: 16 residues. With V trimmed by 0 bases and J by 5 bases, 8 bases remained unmatched. The germline CDR1 and CDR2 sequences are SGHNT and YYREEE (reference sequence). CDR3 sequence: CASSLGGTGTRETQYF. The CDR3 DNA is TGTGCCAGCAGCTTGGGGGGGACAGGGACCCGGGAGACCCAGTACTTC.

About this clonotype: The missing conserved phenylalanine or tryptophan at the end of this CDR3 makes a read error likely. V and J are TRBV2 and TRBJ1-1, with 9 bases identical to TRBD1. V was pared by 2 bases and J by 11 bases, with 3 bases of the junction left unmatched. Germline values: CDR1 SNHLY, CDR2 FYNNEI. The CDR3 loop spans 12 amino acids. The CDR3 protein is CASSERQGVAFL. CDR3 nucleotides: TGTGCCAGCAGTGAAAGACAGGGGGTGGCTTTCCTT.

This rearrangement joins TRBV5-6 to TRBJ1-1; tentatively, D is TRBD1 (5 bases). The V and J ends lost 2 bases and 11 bases respectively, with 16 bases between them. This CDR3 has 13 residues. Germline V lookup: CDR1 SGHDT, CDR2 YYEEEE. The CDR3 nucleotides are TGTGCCAGCAGCTTAGCAGGGACTGATACCGCTTTCTTT. It codes for CASSLAGTDTAFF.

This clonotype was recorded many times. The chain has TRBV2 and TRBJ1-1; D call uncertain. The ends were cut back, 3 bases at V and 0 bases at J, with 11 bases in the middle. The germline gives CDR1 SNHLY, CDR2 FYNNEI. The CDR3 runs 15 residues. This CDR3 reads CASSDSPYMNTEAFF. CDR3 coding DNA: TGTGCCAGCAGTGATTCGCCTTACATGAACACTGAAGCTTTCTTT.

CDR3 loop: CASNQDSYNEQYF. The CDR3 DNA is TGTGCCAGCAACCAGGACAGCTACAATGAGCAGTACTTC. J is TRBJ2-7 and V is TRBV6-1, with D possibly being TRBD1 (6 bases). Germline V gives CDR1 MNHNS, CDR2 SASEGT. Trimming took 7 bases from V and 7 from J, leaving 17 bases between them. The CDR3 runs to 13 residues.

The chain has TRBV9 and TRBJ2-2; D may be TRBD1 or TRBD2 (5 bases each). This CDR3 has 18 amino acids. Trimming left V 4 bases short and J 6 bases short, with 25 bases between. Germline V lookup: CDR1 SGDLS, CDR2 YYNGEE. The CDR3 protein is CASSITPGRKDGPGELFF. The CDR3 DNA sequence: TGTGCCAGCAGCATTACCCCGGGACGGAAAGACGGCCCCGGGGAGCTGTTTTTT.

In this sample, this clonotype turned up many times. The CDR3 loop reads CASSLAINEKLFF. The CDR3 DNA is TGTGCCAGCAGCTTAGCGATTAATGAAAAACTGTTTTTT. This chain uses TRBV7-2 with TRBJ1-4, with D uncertain. Germline V gene sequence: CDR1 SGHTA, CDR2 FQGNSA. The CDR3 sequence is 13 residues long. V lost 0 bases and J 4 bases, leaving 3 bases between the germline ends.

The chain combines TRBV19 with TRBJ1-1; TRBD1 matches 7 bases. V lost 6 bases, J lost 5 bases, and 9 bases stayed unmatched. The CDR3 spans 14 residues. Germline V gene data show CDR1 as LNHDA and CDR2 as SQIVND (reference sequence). The CDR3 spells CASRPTGRGTEAFF. CDR3 nucleotide sequence: TGTGCCAGTAGGCCGACAGGGCGGGGGACTGAAGCTTTCTTT.

This clonotype was recorded a few times. V gene TRBV5-4 combines with J gene TRBJ1-6; D may be TRBD1 (5 bases). The V end lost 0 bases, the J end lost 10 bases, and 14 bases lay between the germline ends. This CDR3 region has 15 residues. CDR1 is SGHNT, CDR2 YYREEE, per germline (reference sequence). The CDR3 reads CASSLDGGIGSPLHF. CDR3 nucleotide sequence: TGTGCCAGCAGCTTGGACGGGGGAATCGGGTCACCCCTCCACTTT.

This clonotype has ten or more counts. The rearrangement joins TRBV7-6 to TRBJ2-7; TRBD2 matches at 10 bases. The CDR3 contains 16 residues. V was pared by 3 bases and J by 5 bases, with 10 bases of the junction left unmatched. Germline V CDR1 and CDR2: SGHVS, FNYEAQ. As DNA, the CDR3 is TGTGCCAGCAGCTTGTCTATCGGGACTAGCGCCAACGAGCAGTACTTC. It specifies CASSLSIGTSANEQYF.

This clonotype was counted many times. This rearrangement joins TRBV10-2 to TRBJ2-7, with 9 bases lining up with TRBD2. Germline assignment: CDR1 WSHSY and CDR2 SAAADI. V lost 6 bases, J lost 5 bases, and 11 bases stayed unmatched. This CDR3 region has 15 residues. The CDR3 coding sequence is TGCGCCAGCAGCATAAGACTAGCGGCCCTAGACGAGCAGTACTTC. This gives the protein CASSIRLAALDEQYF.

This rearrangement joins TRBV14 to TRBJ1-1; D remains unclear. The length of the CDR3 is 15 residues. Deletions cut 3 bases from V and 5 bases from J, with 16 bases between. Per germline, CDR1 SGHDN and CDR2 FVKESK. CDR3 region: CASSQGFVYRTEAFF. In DNA form, the CDR3 reads TGTGCCAGCAGCCAGGGGTTTGTTTATCGGACTGAAGCTTTCTTT.

As concerns this clonotype: Germline is not matched at one junction end, which may reflect a read error. The rearrangement joins TRBV6-2 or TRBV6-3 to TRBJ2-7; 7 positions match TRBD1. The CDR3 totals 16 residues. The germline CDR1 and CDR2 sequences are MNHEY and SVGEGT. In DNA, the CDR3 is TGTGCCAACAGTGGCCGAGACAGGGCCCCTGTGGACGAGCAGTACTTC. Encoded protein: CANSGRDRAPVDEQYF.

This clonotype has ten or more counts. The chain carries TRBV20-1 and TRBJ2-5; D not certain. The CDR3 spans 13 residues. V was cut by 2 bases and J by 5 bases, with 12 bases left in between. Germline V CDR1 and CDR2: DFQATT, SNEGSKA (reference sequence). Here the CDR3 reads CSARSNEEETQYF. Written as DNA, the CDR3 is TGCAGTGCTAGAAGCAATGAGGAGGAGACCCAGTACTTC.

A single count supports this clonotype. V usage is TRBV7-2 and J usage is TRBJ2-7; D remains ambiguous. The germline CDR1 and CDR2 sequences are SGHTA and FQGNSA. This CDR3 comprises 15 residues. V was trimmed by 0 bases and J by 2 bases, leaving 11 bases between them. The CDR3 nucleotides are TGTGCCAGCAGCTTAGCGTTTACGGATCCCTACGAGCAGTACTTC. Translation: CASSLAFTDPYEQYF.

A note on this clonotype: A much larger clone differs from this one at a single base, so this may be a read error. Without the conserved terminal phenylalanine or tryptophan, this CDR3 likely stems from a read error. The J gene is TRBJ1-6, the V gene TRBV20-1; TRBD1 matches 9 bases. The CDR3 extends over 19 amino acids. V gave up 3 bases and J gave up 9 bases; unmatched junction bases: 21. Germline V gene lookup returns CDR1 DFQATT and CDR2 SNEGSKA (reference sequence). CDR3 sequence (DNA): TGCAGTGCTAGGCGACCGGGACAGGGTATTGTTCGTGTGTCTTCACCCCTCCACCTT. Encoded protein: CSARRPGQGIVRVSSPLHL.

This clonotype was detected ten times or more. The chain is built from TRBV4-1 and TRBJ1-1, with no clear D. V gave up 1 base and J gave up 4 bases, with 10 bases separating them. The CDR3 is 14 residues long. Germline CDR1 MGHRA, CDR2 YSYEKL. The DNA of the CDR3 is TGCGCCAGCAGCCAAGTCCCTGTGGGCACTGAAGCTTTCTTT. Protein: CASSQVPVGTEAFF.